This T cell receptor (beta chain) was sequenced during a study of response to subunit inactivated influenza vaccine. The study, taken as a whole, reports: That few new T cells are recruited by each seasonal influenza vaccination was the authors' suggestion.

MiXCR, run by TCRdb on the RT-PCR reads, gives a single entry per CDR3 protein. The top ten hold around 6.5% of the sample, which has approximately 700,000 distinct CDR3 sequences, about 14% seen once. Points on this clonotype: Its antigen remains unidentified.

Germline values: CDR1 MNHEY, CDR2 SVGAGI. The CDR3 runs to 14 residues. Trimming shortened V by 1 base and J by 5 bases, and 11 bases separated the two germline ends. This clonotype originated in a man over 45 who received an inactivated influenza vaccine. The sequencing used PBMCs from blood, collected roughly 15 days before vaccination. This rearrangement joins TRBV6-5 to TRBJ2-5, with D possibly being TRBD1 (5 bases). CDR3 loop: CASSYYQGSETQYF. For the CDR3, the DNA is TGTGCCAGCAGTTACTATCAGGGTTCGGAGACCCAGTACTTC.